A selection of T cell receptor beta chains follows, all from one sample in a study of cytomegalovirus exposure and HLA in healthy donors. The assay was immunoSEQ multiplex PCR, and TCRdb's table has in-frame clones only and misses some. The data show some 190,000 clones, around 80% seen once. Sample: PBMCs. The receptors derive from a man aged 35-49 years in good health and CMV-seropositive. CDR3s leave out the opening cysteine and the closing phenylalanine or tryptophan.

v_gene	j_gene	CDR3aa
TRBV7-9	TRBJ1-4	ASSLGSGNEKLF
TRBV19	TRBJ2-6	ATSRDRDNVGGANVLT
TRBV19	TRBJ1-2	ASSIDFNYGYT
TRBV2	TRBJ2-1	ASSKERYNEQF
TRBV7-2	TRBJ2-7	ASSLGGEAYEQC
TRBV7-8	TRBJ2-7	ASSLVGQGHEQY
TRBV5-1	TRBJ1-1	ASSLGRVYMNTEAF
TRBV29-1	TRBJ1-2	SVERGGGGYT
TRBV19	TRBJ1-4	ASSSWTGGEEKLF
TRBV2	TRBJ2-1	ASSLRSYNEQF
TRBV19	TRBJ2-7	ASSISGDYYEQY
TRBV6-6	TRBJ1-2	ASSYVTAPNYGYT
TRBV29-1	TRBJ2-7	SVGLAGGLGYEQY
TRBV10-3	TRBJ2-7	AISDGQLLLYEQY
TRBV9	TRBJ2-1	ASSVTSGEYNEQF
TRBV5-6	TRBJ2-7	ASSTAGGYYEQY
TRBV19	TRBJ2-2	ATDGTGLNTGELF
TRBV5-1	TRBJ2-1	ASSTGSSYNEQF
TRBV5-1	TRBJ2-2	ASSDDRGHGTGELF
TRBV4-2	TRBJ1-5	ASSPRTGGQPQH
TRBV6-1	TRBJ2-1	ASRGTRRKEQF
TRBV6-7	TRBJ2-5	ASSYSCSRETQETQY
TRBV10-2	TRBJ2-7	ASRTGTSSHEQY
TRBV5-6	TRBJ1-1	ASSPKEGATEAF
TRBV5-1	TRBJ2-1	ASRLPGTGKRVIYNEQF
TRBV27	TRBJ2-3	ASSFWATDTQY
TRBV28	TRBJ2-3	ASSFGSPTDTQY
TRBV6-6	TRBJ2-5	ASSTGGESETQY
TRBV9	TRBJ2-7	ASSAPPINEQY
TRBV4-1	NA	ASSQGIQWREAPSYEQY
TRBV2	NA	ASKVLGLRYISEQF
TRBV5-6	TRBJ1-1	ASSSTGRVGTEAF
TRBV11-1	TRBJ1-2	ASSPTGTYYGYT
TRBV7-9	TRBJ2-1	ASSLVENREQF
TRBV5-1	TRBJ2-7	ASSLAGSSLEQY
TRBV7-8	TRBJ2-3	ASSLLAEPTDTQY
TRBV6-1	TRBJ2-7	ASSWAGDSGEQY
TRBV28	TRBJ1-4	ATEDRGYEKLF
TRBV5-6	TRBJ2-3	ASSRTRPTDTQY
TRBV6-1	TRBJ1-2	ASSEEQRNYGYT
TRBV4-2	TRBJ2-7	ASSLSPSGSTYEQY
TRBV5-6	TRBJ1-4	ASSLGVATNEKLF
TRBV7-3	TRBJ2-3	ASSPAGDTQY
TRBV6-5	TRBJ2-7	ASSHYEQY
TRBV5-1	TRBJ1-4	ASSPPGQLNEKLF
TRBV19	TRBJ2-1	ASRGQGAWDEQF
TRBV5-1	TRBJ1-1	ASSRTGQNTEAF